This TCR beta chain was profiled in a study of Graves' ophthalmopathy and Graves' hyperthyroidism (dated by TCRdb to the late 2010s). Some background on the complete study: Peripheral blood was collected at initial diagnosis, prior to any treatment. To explore V-J signatures distinguishing ophthalmopathy from hyperthyroidism, a discovery set of roughly 98 patients (about 43 ophthalmopathy, 57 stable hyperthyroidism) was enrolled. In total, around 140 blood samples were TCR-sequenced: some 43 ophthalmopathy, some 75 hyperthyroidism and some 17 hyperthyroidism-to-ophthalmopathy patients. To tell Graves' ophthalmopathy apart from Graves' hyperthyroidism, and to predict which patients would progress to ophthalmopathy, the study relied on TCR beta repertoire signatures. T-cell repertoires of thyroid tissue and blood were compared in several hyperthyroidism patients. Following sample collection, hyperthyroidism patients were given methimazole at a starting dose of 30 mg daily, and ophthalmopathy patients were given high-dose intravenous methylprednisolone. An independent validation cohort comprised roughly 20 hyperthyroidism patients and over 15 patients who later progressed from hyperthyroidism to ophthalmopathy.

Broad study findings and their caveats: Among expanded thyroid clonotypes with frequency above 0.001, most also showed up in blood, which suggests that blood repertoires may reflect the thyroid immune response. In cross-validation, the 13-signature model distinguished ophthalmopathy from stable hyperthyroidism with about 89% sensitivity and around 81% specificity, while in the test set the corresponding values were about 79% and 69%. In validation, the model predicted ophthalmopathy progression with about 71% sensitivity and roughly 72% specificity; roughly 12 predicted patients were CT-confirmed with GO in a median of about 6.2 months. No statistical method was used to predetermine the sample size, and group allocation was not hidden from the investigators.

This clonotype turned up a few times. Its antigen remains undetermined. No base qualities exist here, and no much larger clone lies one base off it. For repertoire sequencing, TCR beta CDR3 regions were amplified from RNA transcripts. The first round was an RT-PCR using HTBI primers with the Qiagen OneStep RT-PCR kit, and this first round was followed by a second-round multiplex PCR, then size selection and purification. Sequencing of the libraries was carried out on an Illumina HiSeq2000 in paired-end mode with 100 bp reads. Concerning the study's data processing: Reads were processed with SOAPnuke, discarding reads with adapters, uncalled bases, mean Phred below 15, or no exact constant-primer or identifier match. High-quality paired reads were merged with COPE v1.2.5. Each unique nucleotide sequence was defined as a clonotype, and clonotypes were aligned to IMGT TRB V, D and J references with MiTCR v1.1. The analysis was limited to V-J combinations with a frequency above 0.0001, which together covered approximately 99% of repertoires. For each V-J combination, a TCR clonal expansion and chaos score was defined as F50 clonal expansion divided by the chaos observed in the TCRdist matrix. Welch's t-statistics and random forest were used to reduce features to about a dozen V-J combinations, which were fed into a naive Bayes classifier. The similarity between thyroid and blood repertoires was quantified using the Morisita-Horn index. The public reads were quality trimmed at Q25 with fastp and then assembled into clones with MiXCR by TCRdb, keeping productive beta chains. CDR3 protein sequences are deduplicated, and each keeps its most common genes and DNA. For this entry, the V and J calls and clone size follow TCRdb and not the study's own pipeline. The sample yields 260,000 or so distinct CDR3 sequences; 45% to 55% were counted once. More than 45% of the sample is in the top ten clones.

The ophthalmopathy patients had moderately to severely active disease, with a Clinical Activity Score of 3 or higher, a NOSPECS grade of 4 or higher, and a disease duration of less than 3 months. Patients with other autoimmune diseases, uncontrolled infections, pregnancy or lactation were excluded from the study. Clinical symptoms, serum thyroxine, TRAb, thyroid ultrasound and orbital computed tomography formed the basis of the diagnosis. Ficoll-Paque density gradient centrifugation was used to isolate PBMCs from about 9.4 ml of fresh peripheral blood. Total RNA was extracted with Trizol reagent and quality-checked on an Agilent 2100 Bioanalyzer. This receptor was obtained from an adult man with Graves' ophthalmopathy. Sequenced: peripheral blood.

The DNA sequence is given as TGTGCCAGCAGCATTGGGGTAGGATCACCCCTCCACTTT. It specifies CASSIGVGSPLHF. The receptor chain draws on TRBV7-8 and TRBJ1-6, with the D segment identity uncertain. V is pared back by 5 bases and J by 10 bases, with 12 bases lying between the germline termini. The CDR3 sequence holds 13 residues, the cysteine and phenylalanine included. The DNA shown is the 39-base CDR3, in frame from base 1. CDR1 and CDR2 are drawn from the germline V gene: SGHVS, FQNEAQ.